Given below is one T cell receptor (beta chain) in context. Its antigen is not identified. The CDR3 runs to 14 residues. Germline-derived CDR1 and CDR2 are LGHNA and YNFKEQ. V lost 6 bases and J lost 7, with 13 bases in between. The data are from a study of OX40 agonist ivuxolimab in advanced cancers. Overall study results and limits: There were, on average, more expanded clones in CD8+ T cells than in CD4+.

Repertoires were generated with immunoSEQ multiplex PCR, while TCRdb's copy carries only in-frame clones and drops some. The table shows roughly 57,000 clones, with approximately 90% occurring only once. The sequence derives from an adult with an advanced solid tumor such as melanoma, head and neck, liver or kidney cancer. The gene calls are TRBV4-2 and TRBJ1-6; the D is unclear. Sequencing was performed on CD4+ or CD8+ T cells sorted from blood, taken in a trial of the OX40 agonist ivuxolimab. The CDR3: CASSQPSRNSPLHF. CDR3 nucleotide sequence: TGTGCCAGCAGTCAGCCATCTCGGAATTCACCCCTCCACTTT.